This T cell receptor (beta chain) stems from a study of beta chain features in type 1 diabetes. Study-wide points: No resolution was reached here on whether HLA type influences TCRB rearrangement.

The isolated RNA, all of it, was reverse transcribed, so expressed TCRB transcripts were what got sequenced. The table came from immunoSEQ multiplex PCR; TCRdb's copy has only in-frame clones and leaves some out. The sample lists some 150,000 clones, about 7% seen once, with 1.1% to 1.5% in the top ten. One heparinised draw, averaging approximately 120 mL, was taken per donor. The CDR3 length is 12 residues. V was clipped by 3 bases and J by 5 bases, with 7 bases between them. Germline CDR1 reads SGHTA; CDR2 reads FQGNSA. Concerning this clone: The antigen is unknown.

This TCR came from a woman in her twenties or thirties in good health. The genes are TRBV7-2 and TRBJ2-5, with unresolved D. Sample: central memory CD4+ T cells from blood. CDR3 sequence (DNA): TGTGCCAGCAGCTTCGAACGGGAGACCCAGTACTTC. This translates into CASSFERETQYF.